The clone carrying this T cell receptor (beta chain) was detected many times. The data derive from a study of T cell changes during pregnancy in multiple sclerosis. The protocol was immunoSEQ multiplex PCR, while the TCRdb copy is restricted to in-frame clones and leaves out a portion. The repertoire includes about 39,000 clones, roughly 88% of them detected once, and under 5% sits in the top ten. This TCR was sampled from a female donor with multiple sclerosis, enrolled in a pregnancy study. The sequences come from CD8+ T cells from peripheral blood mononuclear cells, collected in the first trimester of pregnancy.

The CDR3 spells CASSIETSGGLGEQFF. For the CDR3, the DNA is TGTGCCAGCAGTATCGAAACTAGCGGGGGGTTGGGTGAGCAGTTCTTC. V usage is TRBV6-4 and J usage is TRBJ2-1, with TRBD2 matching 12 bases. Germline V gene data show CDR1 as MRHNA and CDR2 as SNTAGT. CDR3 length: 16 amino acids. With 5 bases clipped from V and 9 bases from J, the junction kept 11 bases outside the gene matches.